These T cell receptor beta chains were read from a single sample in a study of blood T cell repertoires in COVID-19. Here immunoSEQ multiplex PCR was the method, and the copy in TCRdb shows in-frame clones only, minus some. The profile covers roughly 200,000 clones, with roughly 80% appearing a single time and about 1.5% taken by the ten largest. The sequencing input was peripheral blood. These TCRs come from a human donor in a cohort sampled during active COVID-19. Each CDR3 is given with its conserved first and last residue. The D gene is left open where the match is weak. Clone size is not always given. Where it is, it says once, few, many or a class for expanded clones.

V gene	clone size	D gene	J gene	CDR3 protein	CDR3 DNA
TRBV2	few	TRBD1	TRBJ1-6	CAARTGSSYNSPLHF	TGTGCCGCCAGGACAGGGAGCTCCTATAATTCACCCCTCCACTTT
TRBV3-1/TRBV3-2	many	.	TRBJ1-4	CASSQGGGANEKLFF	TGTGCCAGCAGCCAAGGAGGGGGAGCTAATGAAAAACTGTTTTTT
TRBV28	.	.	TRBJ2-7	CASSLPGQRTYEQYF	TGTGCCAGCAGTTTACCCGGACAGCGGACCTACGAGCAGTACTTC
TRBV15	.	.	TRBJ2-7	CATSRDFGDSYEQYF	TGTGCCACCAGCAGAGATTTCGGGGACTCCTACGAGCAGTACTTC
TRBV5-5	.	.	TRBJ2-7	CASSPVRAYEQYF	TGTGCCAGCAGCCCTGTCAGGGCGTACGAGCAGTACTTC
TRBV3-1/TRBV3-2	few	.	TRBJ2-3	CASSQDPSGTDTQYF	TGTGCCAGCAGCCAAGACCCTAGCGGCACAGATACGCAGTATTTT
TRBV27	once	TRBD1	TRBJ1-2	CASSFLVRRGQGNYGYTF	TGTGCCAGCAGTTTCCTAGTCCGCCGAGGACAGGGAAACTATGGCTACACCTTC
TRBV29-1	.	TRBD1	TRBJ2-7	CSVEGTGSSYEQYF	TGCAGCGTTGAGGGGACAGGTTCGTCCTACGAGCAGTACTTC
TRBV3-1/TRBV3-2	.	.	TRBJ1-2	CASSKRQVVSTNYGYTF	TGTGCCAGCAGCAAGAGACAGGTAGTGAGTACTAACTATGGCTACACCTTC
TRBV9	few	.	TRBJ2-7	CASSGTGYEQYF	TGTGCCAGCAGCGGTACAGGCTACGAGCAGTACTTC
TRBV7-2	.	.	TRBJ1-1	CASSSRVLGSNTEAFF	TGTGCCAGCAGCTCCAGGGTATTGGGATCGAACACTGAAGCTTTCTTT
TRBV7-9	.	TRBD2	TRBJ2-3	CASSSPSSGGWGTQYF	TGTGCCAGCAGCTCCCCGAGTAGCGGGGGGTGGGGTACGCAGTATTTT
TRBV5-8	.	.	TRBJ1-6	CASSPLTVYNSPLHF	TGTGCCAGCAGCCCTCTGACAGTCTATAATTCACCCCTCCACTTT